This passage covers 29 T cell receptor beta chains from one sample sequenced in a study of blood T cell repertoires in COVID-19. The table came from immunoSEQ multiplex PCR; TCRdb's copy has only in-frame clones and leaves some out. The table has about 400,000 clones, approximately 89% seen once. The material sequenced was PBMCs or T cells enriched from blood (not recorded which). All receptors derive from a woman aged 25 to 39 who had recovered from COVID-19.

The chain employs TRBV30 and TRBJ1-2; a possible D gene is TRBD1 (5 bases). CDR1 and CDR2 (germline): GTSNPN, SVGIG (reference sequence). Trimming shortened V by 2 bases and J by 1 base, and 11 bases separated the two germline ends. The CDR3 runs to 14 residues. The CDR3 nucleotides read TGTGCCTGGAGTATTGACAGTGTTAACTATGGCTACACCTTC. This codes for CAWSIDSVNYGYTF.

The J gene is TRBJ2-2, the V gene TRBV20-1; 10 bases line up with TRBD1. Germline CDR1 DFQATT, CDR2 SNEGSKA (reference sequence). The V gene end was trimmed by 3 bases and the J gene end by 6 bases; junction bases not matched to a gene: 7. The CDR3 covers 15 residues. Written as DNA, the CDR3 is TGCAGTGCTAGTGGCGGGGACAGGGGATCCGGGGAGCTGTTTTTT. Its protein is CSASGGDRGSGELFF.

The chain employs TRBV19 and TRBJ2-1, with 7 bases matching TRBD1. The CDR3 consists of 17 residues. CDR1 LNHDA and CDR2 SQIVND come from the germline V gene (reference sequence). Trimming at V came to 5 bases and at J to 7 bases, leaving 17 bases not matched to a gene. In DNA, the CDR3 is TGTGCCAGTAGTGGCCAGTCGACGACAGGGCTCGGGAATGAGCAGTTCTTC. Protein: CASSGQSTTGLGNEQFF.

The rearrangement joins TRBV11-2 to TRBJ1-4; D may be TRBD1 (6 bases). The length of the CDR3 is 17 residues. Germline CDR1 is SGHAT and CDR2 is FQNNGV. V was shortened by 3 bases and J by 7 bases, with 21 bases between the two germline ends. As DNA, the CDR3 is TGTGCCAGCAGCTTTGGGCGGAACATGGGGGCTGGTGAAAAACTGTTTTTT. Protein: CASSFGRNMGAGEKLFF.

J is TRBJ1-1 and V is TRBV29-1, with D unclear. The germline CDR1 and CDR2 sequences are SQVTM and ANQGSEA. CDR3 length: 17 amino acids. V shed 0 bases and J shed 0 bases, with 17 bases lying between them. The chain's CDR3 is CSVEDRSVREMNTEAFF. For the CDR3, the DNA is TGCAGCGTTGAAGATCGATCGGTGCGAGAGATGAACACTGAAGCTTTCTTT. Based on the CDR3 plus reference TRBV29-1 and TRBJ1-1, the full variable domain is SAVISQKPSRDICQRGTSLTIQCQVDSQVTMMFWYRQQPGQSLTLIATANQGSEATYESGFVIDKFPISRPNLTFSTLTVSNMSPEDSSIYLCSVEDRSVREMNTEAFFGQGTRLTVV.

V usage is TRBV19 and J usage is TRBJ1-5; 7 nucleotides align to TRBD1. Trimming cost V 6 bases and J 0 bases; bases outside gene matches: 23. The CDR3 totals 21 residues. From germline, CDR1 is LNHDA and CDR2 SQIVND (reference sequence). CDR3 protein: CASRSKRGRQGDLHSNQPQHF. The CDR3 DNA reads TGTGCCAGTAGATCCAAAAGGGGGAGACAGGGAGACCTTCATAGCAATCAGCCCCAGCATTTT. Together with reference TRBV19 and TRBJ1-5, the CDR3 gives the full variable domain: DGGITQSPKYLFRKEGQNVTLSCEQNLNHDAMYWYRQDPGQGLRLIYYSQIVNDFQKGDIAEGYSVSREKKESFPLTVTSAQKNPTAFYLCASRSKRGRQGDLHSNQPQHFGDGTRLSIL.

The J gene is TRBJ1-4, the V gene TRBV4-3; the D gene is possibly TRBD1 (6 bases). The CDR3 has 15 amino acids. With 0 bases removed from V and 3 bases from J, the gap between germline ends came to 8 bases. Germline-derived CDR1 and CDR2 are LGHNA and YSLEER. In nucleotides, the CDR3 is TGCGCCAGCAGCCAAGACAGGGGATCTAATGAAAAACTGTTTTTT. This codes for CASSQDRGSNEKLFF.

V gene TRBV11-2 combines with J gene TRBJ2-7, with TRBD1 matching over 11 bases. Germline lookup yields CDR1 SGHAT and CDR2 FQNNGV. The J segment lost 2 bases and the V segment lost 5 bases, leaving 11 bases of the junction unmatched. The length of the CDR3 is 17 residues. CDR3 loop: CASSLWGTGGKPYEQYF. The DNA of the CDR3 is TGTGCCAGCAGCCTTTGGGGGACAGGGGGAAAGCCCTACGAGCAGTACTTC.

The gene calls are TRBV14 and TRBJ1-2; possible D gene TRBD1, 6 bases. This CDR3 is built from 20 residues. Trimming took off 1 base at V and 4 bases at J, with 28 bases between the two ends. CDR1 and CDR2 from the germline V gene are SGHDN and FVKESK. The CDR3: CASSQGPKATEGGGGYGYTF. Here the CDR3 DNA reads TGTGCCAGCAGCCAAGGCCCCAAAGCGACCGAGGGAGGGGGAGGCTATGGCTACACCTTC.

This clone was counted only a few times. The genes are TRBV11-1 and TRBJ2-2; the D gene is possibly TRBD2 (5 bases). The CDR3 totals 16 residues. V lost 1 base and J 5 bases, leaving 14 bases between the germline ends. CDR1 SGHAT and CDR2 FQDESV come from the germline V gene (reference sequence). CDR3 DNA sequence: TGTGCCAGCAGCTTAGAGGACTCCCGGGGAACCGGGGAGCTGTTTTTT. It specifies CASSLEDSRGTGELFF.

This chain links TRBV7-2 with TRBJ1-5; the D gene is possibly TRBD1 (6 bases). Germline assignment: CDR1 SGHTA and CDR2 FQGNSA. The CDR3 runs 13 residues. V gave up 4 bases and J gave up 7 bases, with 11 bases separating them. CDR3 in DNA: TGTGCCAGCAGCTGGAAGGGGGGGCAGCCCCAGCATTTT. Its protein is CASSWKGGQPQHF.

The chain links TRBV4-1 to TRBJ1-5; the D gene is possibly TRBD1 (5 bases). The CDR3 contains 16 residues. V lost 3 bases to trimming and J lost 5 bases, with 17 bases between them. The V gene's germline CDR1 is MGHRA and CDR2 YSYEKL. The CDR3 sequence is CASSQEWGVEYQPQHF. The CDR3 region has the DNA TGCGCCAGCAGCCAGGAATGGGGGGTTGAGTATCAGCCCCAGCATTTT.

This clone was seen a single time. V usage is TRBV7-3 and J usage is TRBJ2-3; D is possibly TRBD1 (6 bases). CDR3 length equals 14 residues. Trimming left V 3 bases short and J 2 bases short, with 9 bases between. Germline lookup yields CDR1 SGHTA and CDR2 FQGTGA. CDR3: CASSFTGYTDTQYF. The CDR3 region has the DNA TGTGCCAGCAGCTTTACAGGGTACACAGATACGCAGTATTTT.

The V call is TRBV6-5, the J call TRBJ2-6; TRBD1 aligns across 10 bases. V shed 2 bases and J 11 bases; nucleotides not matched to a gene: 6. The CDR3 has 15 amino acids. Germline V lookup: CDR1 MNHEY, CDR2 SVGAGI. The CDR3 protein is CASSYEGQGEDVLTF. The CDR3 DNA reads as TGTGCCAGCAGTTACGAAGGACAGGGGGAGGACGTCCTGACTTTC.

V and J are TRBV27 and TRBJ2-7, with D possibly matching TRBD1 (5 bases). The CDR3 totals 14 residues. Trimming stripped 5 bases from V and 2 bases from J, with 13 bases between. CDR1 is MNHEY and CDR2 is SMNVEV in the germline V gene (reference sequence). The CDR3 is CASSPGIGTYEQYF. The CDR3 bases are TGTGCCAGCAGTCCAGGGATTGGAACCTACGAGCAGTACTTC.

The J gene is TRBJ1-1, the V gene TRBV4-1; D is undetermined. The V gene lost 1 base and the J gene lost 2 bases, with 11 bases spanning the gap. Germline V gene sequence: CDR1 MGHRA, CDR2 YSYEKL. The length of the CDR3 is 15 residues. CDR3 loop: CASSQVPGINTEAFF. The CDR3, as DNA: TGCGCCAGCAGCCAAGTTCCGGGGATAAACACTGAAGCTTTCTTT.

The chain carries TRBV5-4 and TRBJ2-7; TRBD1 is a possible D gene (6 bases). V lost 0 bases and J lost 4, with 14 bases in between. The germline gives CDR1 SGHNT, CDR2 YYREEE (reference sequence). The CDR3 length is 15 residues. CDR3 sequence: CASSLAAGEGYEQYF. The CDR3 DNA reads TGTGCCAGCAGCTTGGCGGCAGGGGAAGGGTACGAGCAGTACTTC. The variable domain in full, completed from reference TRBV5-4 and TRBJ2-7, reads ETGVTQSPTHLIKTRGQQVTLRCSSQSGHNTVSWYQQALGQGPQFIFQYYREEENGRGNFPPRFSGLQFPNYSSELNVNALELDDSALYLCASSLAAGEGYEQYFGPGTRLTVT.

The rearrangement uses TRBV19 and TRBJ2-7; 9 nucleotides line up with TRBD1. The CDR3 extends over 14 amino acids. Trimming removed 7 bases from V and 0 bases from J; junction bases left unmatched: 4. Germline V lookup: CDR1 LNHDA, CDR2 SQIVND (reference sequence). The CDR3 here is CASTSGQGSYEQYF. CDR3 nucleotides: TGTGCCAGTACCTCGGGACAGGGCTCCTACGAGCAGTACTTC.

The chain couples TRBV5-8 to TRBJ1-5; D not resolved. The CDR3 length is 12 residues. The ends were cut back, 2 bases at V and 6 bases at J, with 6 bases in the middle. The germline CDR1 and CDR2 sequences are SGHTS and YDEGEE. The CDR3 DNA follows: TGTGCCAGCAGCTTCTCTACTCAGCCCCAGCATTTT. Its protein product is CASSFSTQPQHF.

The chain employs TRBV7-2 and TRBJ1-1; TRBD1 agrees at 7 bases. V shed 5 bases and J 5 bases; nucleotides not matched to a gene: 8. This CDR3 contains 14 residues. In germline, CDR1 is SGHTA, CDR2 FQGNSA. CDR3 DNA sequence: TGTGCCAGCAGCCTAAACAGGGGAGGAACTGAAGCTTTCTTT. It specifies CASSLNRGGTEAFF. The whole variable domain, remainder taken from reference TRBV7-2 and TRBJ1-1, is GAGVSQSPSNKVTEKGKDVELRCDPISGHTALYWYRQSLGQGLEFLIYFQGNSAPDKSGLPSDRFSAERTGGSVSTLTIQRTQQEDSAVYLCASSLNRGGTEAFFGQGTRLTVV.

The J gene is TRBJ1-3, the V gene TRBV9; a weak D match, TRBD1 (6 bases). Trimming left V 1 base short and J 4 bases short, with 9 bases between. CDR1 and CDR2 from the germline V gene are SGDLS and YYNGEE. The CDR3 is 14 residues long. In DNA, the CDR3 is TGTGCCAGCAGCGTACAGGGGTCCGGAAACACCATATATTTT. Its translation is CASSVQGSGNTIYF.

The chain combines TRBV6-5 with TRBJ1-3; D gene unclear. Trimming shortened V by 7 bases and J by 3 bases, and 13 bases separated the two germline ends. CDR1 and CDR2 (germline): MNHEY, SVGAGI. The CDR3 loop spans 14 amino acids. CDR3: CASTDITGGNTIYF. DNA of the CDR3: TGTGCCAGCACCGATATTACGGGTGGAAACACCATATATTTT.

The chain links TRBV30 to TRBJ2-5; unclear D gene. Trimming removed 0 bases from V and 2 bases from J, with 10 bases in between. The CDR3 has 14 amino acids. CDR1 is GTSNPN and CDR2 is SVGIG in the germline V gene (reference sequence). The CDR3 region is CAWSVRSLQETQYF. CDR3 sequence (DNA): TGTGCCTGGAGTGTGAGAAGCCTACAAGAGACCCAGTACTTC.

This rearrangement joins TRBV9 to TRBJ1-1, with no clear D. CDR3 length equals 16 residues. The V end was cut by 0 bases, the J end by 1 base, with 13 bases between. The germline CDR1 and CDR2 sequences are SGDLS and YYNGEE. CDR3 coding DNA: TGTGCCAGCAGCGTAGACCCAGCGAGAGCGAACACTGAAGCTTTCTTT. Amino acid sequence: CASSVDPARANTEAFF.

The rearrangement joins TRBV3-1 (or the pseudogene TRBV3-2) to TRBJ1-3; D remains unclear. The V and J ends lost 1 base and 0 bases respectively, with 13 bases between them. The CDR3 runs 17 residues. Germline values: CDR1 LGHDT, CDR2 YNNKEL (reference sequence). The CDR3 loop reads CASSQGAQSDSGNTIYF. CDR3 sequence (DNA): TGTGCCAGCAGCCAAGGGGCGCAGTCCGACTCTGGAAACACCATATATTTT.

The genes are TRBV12-3 or TRBV12-4 and TRBJ2-2; D remains ambiguous. This CDR3 region has 13 residues. Trimming cost V 5 bases and J 6 bases, with 10 bases left between them. CDR3: CASSILGSGELFF. In DNA, the CDR3 is TGTGCCAGCAGTATACTTGGTTCCGGGGAGCTGTTTTTT.

This clone was recorded a few times. Distinct nucleotide sequences in the sample also encode this CDR3. V gene TRBV7-3 combines with J gene TRBJ2-2; D gene uncertain. The CDR3 extends over 12 amino acids. V dropped 4 bases and J dropped 3 bases, with 3 bases sitting between them. Germline V lookup: CDR1 SGHTA, CDR2 FQGTGA. This CDR3 is CASSSDTGELFF. For the CDR3, the DNA is TGTGCCAGCAGCTCGGACACCGGGGAGCTGTTTTTT.

This clone occurred a few times. The gene calls are TRBV10-1 and TRBJ2-2, with TRBD2 identical over 8 bases. The CDR3 is 16 amino acids. Germline-derived CDR1 and CDR2 are WNHNN and SYGVQD (reference sequence). V gave up 5 bases and J gave up 6 bases; unmatched junction bases: 11. CDR3 sequence: CASSRAGDSFAGELFF. The CDR3 bases are TGCGCCAGCAGTAGAGCGGGAGATAGTTTTGCCGGGGAGCTGTTTTTT.

The rearrangement joins TRBV11-2 to TRBJ2-1; the match to TRBD1 covers 7 bases. CDR1 is SGHAT and CDR2 is FQNNGV in the germline V gene. V shed 0 bases and J 3 bases; nucleotides not matched to a gene: 5. This CDR3 is 16 amino acids long. The CDR3 loop is CASSLDLRQGYNEQFF. For the CDR3, the DNA is TGTGCCAGCAGCTTAGATTTGAGACAGGGCTACAATGAGCAGTTCTTC.